This T cell receptor beta chain was captured in a study of T-cell memory formation after mild COVID-19. Study-wide points: Clones contracting over day 15 to 85 were CD4/CD8 balanced, with later expanders leaning CD4+.

The CDR3 is 16 residues long. The V segment lost 5 bases and the J segment 3 bases; nucleotides outside the gene matches: 10. Worth noting for this clonotype: Its antigen is currently unknown.

TCRdb called the 5' RACE reads again in MiXCR, with one record for every CDR3 protein. The table has hundreds of thousands of distinct CDR3 sequences, roughly 18% seen once. The TCR was taken from a man in his late teens or twenties who had mild COVID-19 (a few samples of this study predate the infection). Cell type and time point are not known. The rearrangement uses TRBV12-3 or TRBV12-4 and TRBJ1-2; 9 positions match TRBD1. Sequenced material: PBMCs or a T cell subset sorted from them (not recorded which). The CDR3 sequence: CASSTDRGQYHYGYTF. The CDR3 DNA reads as TGTGCCAGCAGTACGGACAGGGGACAATACCACTATGGCTACACCTTC.